Shown below are 18 T cell receptor beta chains from a single sample sequenced in a study of blood T cell repertoires in COVID-19. This table comes from immunoSEQ multiplex PCR, and its TCRdb copy is limited to in-frame clones, with some not included. The profile shows roughly 190,000 clones, more than 75% of them singletons. Sequences were obtained from peripheral blood. These receptors all come from a woman aged 60 to 75 with COVID-19, enrolled during active disease.

CDR3 region: CASKAGGPHWSNEQFF. In DNA form, the CDR3 reads TGTGCCAGCAAGGCGGGAGGGCCCCACTGGAGCAATGAGCAGTTCTTC. This sequence joins TRBV27 and TRBJ2-1; TRBD2 matches 9 bases. The CDR3 spans 16 residues. Per the germline V gene, CDR1 is MNHEY and CDR2 is SMNVEV (reference sequence). Germline trimming cut 7 bases from V and 6 bases from J; bases unmatched to any gene: 13.

The chain carries TRBV9 and TRBJ1-2; 9 nucleotides line up with TRBD1. The CDR3 has 15 amino acids. The germline V gene has CDR1 SGDLS and CDR2 YYNGEE. With V trimmed by 4 bases and J by 8 bases, 12 bases remained unmatched. The CDR3 protein is CASSNGQGTWDGYTF. The CDR3 nucleotides are TGTGCCAGCAGCAACGGACAGGGGACCTGGGACGGCTACACCTTC.

The rearrangement links TRBV15 to TRBJ1-3, with a weak D call TRBD1 (6 bases). Deletions cut 1 base from V and 0 bases from J, with 16 bases between. CDR3 length: 18 amino acids. Germline CDR1 and CDR2: LNHNV and YYDKDF (reference sequence). CDR3 amino acids: CATSRGGKGDYSGNTIYF. Written as DNA, the CDR3 is TGTGCCACCAGCAGAGGGGGAAAGGGGGACTACTCTGGAAACACCATATATTTT.

V and J are TRBV24-1 and TRBJ2-1; TRBD1 matches 12 bases. The germline CDR1 and CDR2 sequences are KGHDR and SFDVKD. Trimming took 4 bases from V and 6 from J; bases not matched to a gene: 12. This CDR3 region has 18 residues. The CDR3 DNA is TGTGCCACCAGTGAACCGGGACAGGGGGCAATATTTAGCAATGAGCAGTTCTTC. Translated, it gives CATSEPGQGAIFSNEQFF.

This chain links TRBV2 with TRBJ2-7; weak D call: TRBD2 (6 bases). Germline V gene sequence: CDR1 SNHLY, CDR2 FYNNEI. The CDR3 runs to 15 residues. The V and J ends lost 6 bases and 1 base respectively, with 16 bases between them. CDR3 residues: CASRGGRTASYEQYF. In DNA, the CDR3 is TGTGCCAGCAGGGGGGGACGGACGGCTTCCTACGAGCAGTACTTC.

The CDR3 DNA reads as TGTGCCAGCAGCTTAGGAGCCCGACAAACCACAGATACGCAGTATTTT. Translating it yields CASSLGARQTTDTQYF. The chain carries TRBV7-2 and TRBJ2-3; D unresolved. V lost 1 base and J 2 bases, leaving 13 bases between the germline ends. Germline CDR1 is SGHTA and CDR2 is FQGNSA. CDR3 length: 16 residues.

J is TRBJ2-1 and V is TRBV30, with a weak D call TRBD1 (6 bases). CDR1 is GTSNPN and CDR2 is SVGIG in the germline V gene (reference sequence). The CDR3 is 15 residues long. Trimming stripped 2 bases from V and 4 bases from J, with 15 bases between. CDR3 protein: CAWSRGTRGYNEQFF. DNA of the CDR3: TGTGCCTGGAGTAGGGGGACCAGGGGTTACAATGAGCAGTTCTTC.

This clone occurred a few times. This chain connects TRBV6-5 to TRBJ1-2, with D unclear. This CDR3 comprises 13 residues. The germline CDR1 and CDR2 sequences are MNHEY and SVGAGI. V lost 6 bases and J lost 6, with 14 bases in between. The CDR3 protein is CASSRGTENGYTF. The CDR3 nucleotides are TGTGCCAGCAGCCGCGGAACGGAAAATGGCTACACCTTC.

This chain joins TRBV27 and TRBJ2-7, with 14 bases fitting TRBD2. The CDR3 extends over 15 amino acids. The germline V gene has CDR1 MNHEY and CDR2 SMNVEV (reference sequence). The trim removed 6 bases at V and 7 bases at J, leaving 8 bases unmatched. The CDR3 here is CASRPGLAGAWEQYF. CDR3 nucleotides: TGTGCCAGCAGACCGGGACTAGCGGGAGCGTGGGAGCAGTACTTC.

The chain links TRBV9 to TRBJ1-5, with TRBD1 identical over 7 bases. The V and J ends lost 0 bases and 5 bases, in that order; junction bases with no gene match: 2. Germline lookup yields CDR1 SGDLS and CDR2 YYNGEE. CDR3 length equals 14 residues. The CDR3 bases are TGTGCCAGCAGCGTAGGTCAGGGGGATCAGCCCCAGCATTTT. This encodes CASSVGQGDQPQHF.

The genes are TRBV12-3 or TRBV12-4 and TRBJ1-5, with D unresolved. This CDR3 is built from 12 residues. V lost 3 bases and J lost 6, with 6 bases in between. The CDR3 protein is CASSFTVQPQHF. The CDR3 coding sequence is TGTGCCAGCAGTTTCACGGTTCAGCCCCAGCATTTT.

V usage is TRBV28 and J usage is TRBJ1-2; the match to TRBD1 covers 7 bases. Germline loops: CDR1 MDHEN, CDR2 SYDVKM. The junction had 6 bases not matched to a gene; V was cut back by 5 bases and J by 6 bases. The CDR3 extends over 13 amino acids. The CDR3 DNA reads TGTGCCAGCAGTCCTGGGACAGCTGATGGCTACACCTTC. Translating gives CASSPGTADGYTF.

The chain links TRBV28 to TRBJ1-1, with D tentatively TRBD1 (5 bases). CDR3 length: 17 residues. Trimming took off 1 base at V and 5 bases at J, with 20 bases between the two ends. Germline CDR1 reads MDHEN; CDR2 reads SYDVKM. The CDR3 is CASSLYHLSGLRTEAFF. The CDR3 DNA follows: TGTGCCAGCAGTTTATACCATTTGTCAGGGCTAAGAACTGAAGCTTTCTTT.

V gene TRBV9 combines with J gene TRBJ2-2, with D perhaps TRBD2 (5 bases). The ends were cut back, 0 bases at V and 7 bases at J, with 13 bases in the middle. Germline V gives CDR1 SGDLS, CDR2 YYNGEE. This CDR3 contains 15 residues. The CDR3 spells CASSVDGEKSGELFF. The CDR3, as DNA: TGTGCCAGCAGCGTAGATGGGGAGAAAAGCGGGGAGCTGTTTTTT.

The J gene is TRBJ2-1, the V gene TRBV28; 8 bases align to TRBD2. The CDR3 loop spans 15 amino acids. V shed 6 bases, J shed 4 bases, and the junction held 8 bases outside the gene matches. Per germline, CDR1 MDHEN and CDR2 SYDVKM. The CDR3 sequence: CASRKQRGKYNEQFF. In DNA, the CDR3 is TGTGCCAGCAGGAAACAGCGGGGGAAGTACAATGAGCAGTTCTTC. Complete variable domain (other parts from reference TRBV28 and TRBJ2-1): DVKVTQSSRYLVKRTGEKVFLECVQDMDHENMFWYRQDPGLGLRLIYFSYDVKMKEKGDIPEGYSVSREKKERFSLILESASTNQTSMYLCASRKQRGKYNEQFFGPGTRLTVL.

The V call is TRBV29-1, the J call TRBJ2-2, with D possibly being TRBD2 (6 bases). V was cut by 6 bases and J by 5 bases, with 19 bases left in between. Per germline, CDR1 SQVTM and CDR2 ANQGSEA. The CDR3 is 15 amino acids. The CDR3 DNA reads as TGCAGCGTCGCCAAAGGGGCGGGAATGACCGGGGAGCTGTTTTTT. Its protein product is CSVAKGAGMTGELFF.

The CDR3 spells CASSPIPRMNTGELFF. The CDR3 DNA sequence: TGTGCCAGCAGTCCTATACCGCGGATGAACACCGGGGAGCTGTTTTTT. The gene calls are TRBV7-3 and TRBJ2-2; D not certain. V was shortened by 6 bases and J by 1 base, with 15 bases between the two germline ends. CDR1 and CDR2 from the germline V gene are SGHTA and FQGTGA. The CDR3 runs 16 residues.

The chain employs TRBV28 and TRBJ1-1; the match to TRBD1 covers 8 bases. The length of the CDR3 is 15 residues. CDR1 and CDR2 (germline): MDHEN, SYDVKM. J was trimmed by 2 bases and V by 5 bases; bases with no gene match: 7. In nucleotides, the CDR3 is TGTGCCAGCAGTACCAGGACAGGGCTAAACACTGAAGCTTTCTTT. This encodes CASSTRTGLNTEAFF.